Following are 9 T cell receptor beta chains from one sample sequenced in a study of OX40 agonist ivuxolimab in advanced cancers. Sequencing was performed with immunoSEQ multiplex PCR; in TCRdb, only in-frame clones are kept and a portion is missing. The table shows 50,000 to 70,000 clones, with over 80% occurring only once. The specimen comprised CD4+ or CD8+ T cells sorted from blood, sampled in a trial of the OX40 agonist ivuxolimab. The receptors were sampled from an adult with an advanced solid tumor such as melanoma, head and neck, liver or kidney cancer.

The chain combines TRBV5-6 with TRBJ1-1, with D unresolved. The CDR3 is made up of 11 amino acids. The ends were cut back, 6 bases at V and 2 bases at J, with 5 bases in the middle. Germline V gene data show CDR1 as SGHDT and CDR2 as YYEEEE. CDR3 nucleotides: TGTGCCAGCAAACAAAACACTGAAGCTTTCTTT. Protein: CASKQNTEAFF.

V gene TRBV5-1 combines with J gene TRBJ2-5; TRBD2 agrees at 9 bases. Judging by the DNA end, TRBJ2-7 fits better; the J call may be wrong. Germline V gives CDR1 SGHRS, CDR2 YFSETQ. The CDR3 totals 14 residues. CDR3 nucleotides: TGCGCCAGCAGCTATGCGGGGGGGCCCTACGAGCAGTACTTC. It is translated as CASSYAGGPYEQYF.

This clone has a handful of counts. The J gene is TRBJ2-3, the V gene TRBV28, with TRBD2 matching 9 bases. The junction had 4 bases not matched to a gene; V was cut back by 2 bases and J by 4 bases. Germline-derived CDR1 and CDR2 are MDHEN and SYDVKM. The CDR3 consists of 15 residues. CDR3: CASSLIAGDADTQYF. CDR3 nucleotides: TGTGCCAGCAGTTTAATAGCGGGAGATGCAGATACGCAGTATTTT.

The chain is built from TRBV6-1 and TRBJ1-1; D might be TRBD1 (6 bases). Trimming removed 9 bases at V and 3 bases at J, with 14 bases between. This CDR3 comprises 13 residues. Germline values: CDR1 MNHNS, CDR2 SASEGT. The CDR3 DNA reads TGTGCCAGTCGGACAGCGGGCGACACTGAAGCTTTCTTT. Its translation: CASRTAGDTEAFF.

The V and J genes are TRBV5-1 and TRBJ2-5; tentative D call: TRBD1 (5 bases). The germline CDR1 and CDR2 sequences are SGHRS and YFSETQ. With 3 bases removed from V and 1 base from J, the gap between germline ends came to 7 bases. The CDR3 has 13 amino acids. For the CDR3, the DNA is TGCGCCAGCAGCTGGACAAGCCAAGAGACCCAGTACTTC. It encodes CASSWTSQETQYF.

V gene TRBV18 combines with J gene TRBJ2-5; 7 bases are shared with TRBD2. J gave up 0 bases and V 1 base, and 5 bases lay outside the gene matches. The CDR3 loop spans 16 amino acids. Germline loops: CDR1 KGHSH, CDR2 LQKENI. The CDR3 bases are TGTGCCAGCTCACCACGCCTAGCGGCAAACCAAGAGACCCAGTACTTC. It translates to CASSPRLAANQETQYF.

This clone showed up just once. For the CDR3, the DNA is TGTGCCAGTACTAGCGGCACAGATACGCAGTATTTT. This translates into CASTSGTDTQYF. This chain connects TRBV19 to TRBJ2-3, with D perhaps TRBD2 (6 bases). V was clipped by 7 bases and J by 1 base, with 6 bases between them. The CDR3 runs 12 residues. Germline V gene lookup returns CDR1 LNHDA and CDR2 SQIVND (reference sequence).

The rearrangement uses TRBV27 and TRBJ1-4; 9 bases align to TRBD1. This CDR3 is built from 16 residues. Germline values: CDR1 MNHEY, CDR2 SMNVEV (reference sequence). The trim removed 0 bases at V and 2 bases at J, leaving 1 base unmatched. The CDR3 DNA is TGTGCCAGCAGTTTATCGGGACAGGGTACTAATGAAAAACTGTTTTTT. Its protein product is CASSLSGQGTNEKLFF. The variable domain in full, completed from reference TRBV27 and TRBJ1-4, reads EAQVTQNPRYLITVTGKKLTVTCSQNMNHEYMSWYRQDPGLGLRQIYYSMNVEVTDKGDVPEGYKVSRKEKRNFPLILESPSPNQTSLYFCASSLSGQGTNEKLFFGSGTQLSVL.

This chain links TRBV18 with TRBJ2-5; D may be TRBD1 or TRBD2 (5 bases each). The CDR3 runs 13 residues. Germline-derived CDR1 and CDR2 are KGHSH and LQKENI. The V and J ends lost 5 bases and 1 base respectively, with 8 bases between them. CDR3 DNA sequence: TGTGCCAGCTCAACGGGGACCCAAGAGACCCAGTACTTC. Translation gives CASSTGTQETQYF. Looking up the rest from reference TRBV18 and TRBJ2-5 gives the full variable domain: NAGVMQNPRHLVRRRGQEARLRCSPMKGHSHVYWYRQLPEEGLKFMVYLQKENIIDESGMPKERFSAEFPKEGPSILRIQQVVRGDSAAYFCASSTGTQETQYFGPGTRLLVL.